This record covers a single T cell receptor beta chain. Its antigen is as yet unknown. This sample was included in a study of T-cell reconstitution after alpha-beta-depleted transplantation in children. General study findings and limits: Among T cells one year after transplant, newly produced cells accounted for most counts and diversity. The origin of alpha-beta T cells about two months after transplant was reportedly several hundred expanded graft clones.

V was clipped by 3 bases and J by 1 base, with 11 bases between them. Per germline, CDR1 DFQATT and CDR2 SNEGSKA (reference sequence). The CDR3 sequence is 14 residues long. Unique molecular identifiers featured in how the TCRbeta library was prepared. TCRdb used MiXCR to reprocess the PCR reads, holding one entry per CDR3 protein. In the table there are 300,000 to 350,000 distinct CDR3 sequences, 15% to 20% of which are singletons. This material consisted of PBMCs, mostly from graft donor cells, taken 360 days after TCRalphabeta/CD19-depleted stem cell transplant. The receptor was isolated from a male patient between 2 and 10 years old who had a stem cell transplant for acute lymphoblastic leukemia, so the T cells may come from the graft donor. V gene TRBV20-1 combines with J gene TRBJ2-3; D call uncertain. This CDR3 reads CSASQPRGTDTQYF. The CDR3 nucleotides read TGCAGTGCTAGCCAGCCCCGGGGCACAGATACGCAGTATTTT.